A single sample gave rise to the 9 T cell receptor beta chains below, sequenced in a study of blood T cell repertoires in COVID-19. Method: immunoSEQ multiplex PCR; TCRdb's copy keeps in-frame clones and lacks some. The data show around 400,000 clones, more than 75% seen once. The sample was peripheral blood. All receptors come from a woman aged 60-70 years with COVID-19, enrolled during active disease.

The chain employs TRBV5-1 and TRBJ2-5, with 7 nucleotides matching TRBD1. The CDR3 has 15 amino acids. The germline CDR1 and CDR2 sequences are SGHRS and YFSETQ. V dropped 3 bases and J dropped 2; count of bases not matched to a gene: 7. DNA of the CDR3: TGCGCCAGCAGCTCCGGACAGGTCCTACAAGAGACCCAGTACTTC. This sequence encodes CASSSGQVLQETQYF.

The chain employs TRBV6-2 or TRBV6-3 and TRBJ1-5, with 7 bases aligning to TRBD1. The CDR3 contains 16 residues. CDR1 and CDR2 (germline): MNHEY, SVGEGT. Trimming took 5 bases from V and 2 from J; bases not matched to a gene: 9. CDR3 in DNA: TGTGCCAGCAGTCGAGACAGGGCCCTGGGCAATCAGCCCCAGCATTTT. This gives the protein CASSRDRALGNQPQHF.

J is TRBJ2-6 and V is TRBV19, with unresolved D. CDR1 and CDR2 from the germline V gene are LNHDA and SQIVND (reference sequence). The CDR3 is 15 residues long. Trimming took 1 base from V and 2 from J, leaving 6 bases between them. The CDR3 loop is CASSIGRAGANVLTF. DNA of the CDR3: TGTGCCAGTAGTATAGGTCGGGCTGGGGCCAACGTCCTGACTTTC.

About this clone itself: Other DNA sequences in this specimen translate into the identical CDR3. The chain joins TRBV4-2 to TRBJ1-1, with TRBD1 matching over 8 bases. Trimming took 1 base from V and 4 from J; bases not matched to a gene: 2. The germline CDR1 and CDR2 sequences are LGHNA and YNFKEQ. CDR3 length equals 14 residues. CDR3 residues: CASSQAQGGTEAFF. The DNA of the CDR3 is TGTGCCAGCAGCCAAGCACAGGGGGGCACTGAAGCTTTCTTT.

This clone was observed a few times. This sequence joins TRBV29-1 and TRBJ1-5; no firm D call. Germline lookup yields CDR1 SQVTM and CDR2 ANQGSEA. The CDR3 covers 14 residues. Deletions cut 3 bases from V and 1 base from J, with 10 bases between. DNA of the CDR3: TGCAGCGTTGACGCCTGCGGGAGCAATCAGCCCCAGCATTTT. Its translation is CSVDACGSNQPQHF.

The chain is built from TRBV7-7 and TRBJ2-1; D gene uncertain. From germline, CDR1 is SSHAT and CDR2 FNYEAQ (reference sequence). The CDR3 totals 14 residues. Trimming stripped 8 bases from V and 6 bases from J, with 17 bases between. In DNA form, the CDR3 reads TGTGCCAGCTCCTCACAGTCCGGCGCCAATGAGCAGTTCTTC. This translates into CASSSQSGANEQFF.

The CDR3 here is CASRDGQGPEEAFF. The CDR3 DNA reads TGTGCCAGCAGAGATGGACAGGGGCCTGAGGAAGCTTTCTTT. The gene calls are TRBV2 and TRBJ1-1; 9 nucleotides line up with TRBD1. The CDR3 is made up of 14 amino acids. The J segment lost 8 bases and the V segment lost 6 bases, leaving 10 bases of the junction unmatched. Germline assignment: CDR1 SNHLY and CDR2 FYNNEI.

The CDR3 region has the DNA TGTGCCAGCAGTTTATATGGAGGTCGCGATCAGCCCCAGCATTTT. It translates to CASSLYGGRDQPQHF. This chain links TRBV6-6 with TRBJ1-5; the D is unclear. This CDR3 has 15 amino acids. The germline V and J ends were trimmed by 4 bases and 5 bases, with 15 bases remaining between them. In germline, CDR1 is MNHNY, CDR2 SVGAGI (reference sequence).

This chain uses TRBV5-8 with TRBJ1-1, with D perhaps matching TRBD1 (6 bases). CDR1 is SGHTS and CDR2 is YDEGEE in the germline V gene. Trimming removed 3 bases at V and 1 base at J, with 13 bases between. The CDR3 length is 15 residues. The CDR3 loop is CASSWGHSSNTEAFF. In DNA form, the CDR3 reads TGTGCCAGCAGCTGGGGACACTCATCGAACACTGAAGCTTTCTTT.